This entry lists 23 T cell receptor beta chains sequenced from one sample in a study of blood T cell repertoires in COVID-19. The repertoire was sequenced with immunoSEQ multiplex PCR; TCRdb's copy has only in-frame clones and lacks some. The sample has just over 250,000 clones; approximately 86% are singletons. Specimen: peripheral blood. These receptors were collected from a man between 35 and 55 years old who had recovered from COVID-19.

The V gene is TRBV6-1, the J gene TRBJ2-7, with D tentatively TRBD1 (6 bases). The V and J ends lost 6 bases and 1 base respectively, with 13 bases between them. CDR1 MNHNS and CDR2 SASEGT come from the germline V gene. The CDR3 is 14 amino acids. CDR3 in DNA: TGTGCCAGCAGCCCCCAGACAGGTTCCTACGAGCAGTACTTC. This translates into CASSPQTGSYEQYF.

J is TRBJ2-3 and V is TRBV11-2, with 7 bases lining up with TRBD1. The CDR3 is made up of 14 amino acids. CDR1 is SGHAT and CDR2 is FQNNGV in the germline V gene. J gave up 1 base and V 5 bases, and 3 bases lay outside the gene matches. The chain's CDR3 is CASSPGTGTDTQYF. DNA of the CDR3: TGTGCCAGCAGCCCCGGGACAGGCACAGATACGCAGTATTTT.

The chain combines TRBV19 with TRBJ2-1, with D unclear. Germline CDR1 reads LNHDA; CDR2 reads SQIVND (reference sequence). The CDR3 length is 13 residues. Trimming stripped 1 base from V and 5 bases from J, with 6 bases between. The CDR3 reads CASSIGPNNEQFF. The CDR3 DNA reads as TGTGCCAGTAGTATAGGCCCTAACAATGAGCAGTTCTTC.

In its sample, this clone was seen once. The V call is TRBV2, the J call TRBJ2-7, with a tentative D call TRBD2 (6 bases). The CDR3 consists of 11 residues. The germline V gene has CDR1 SNHLY and CDR2 FYNNEI. Trimming shortened V by 2 bases and J by 12 bases, and 11 bases separated the two germline ends. The CDR3 sequence: CASSEWGVPYF. Written as DNA, the CDR3 is TGTGCCAGCAGTGAATGGGGGGTGCCGTACTTC.

This clone appeared a single time. The gene calls are TRBV6-6 and TRBJ1-1, with D perhaps TRBD1 (5 bases). Per germline, CDR1 MNHNY and CDR2 SVGAGI (reference sequence). The CDR3 has 12 amino acids. The V and J ends lost 10 bases and 5 bases respectively, with 14 bases between them. The CDR3 nucleotides are TGTGCCACCGGGGGGTGGGGAACTGAAGCTTTCTTT. Its translation is CATGGWGTEAFF.

The chain combines TRBV29-1 with TRBJ1-2, with 7 positions matching TRBD1. V lost 8 bases, J lost 8 bases, and 14 bases stayed unmatched. Germline-derived CDR1 and CDR2 are SQVTM and ANQGSEA. The CDR3 runs 13 residues. The CDR3 nucleotides read TGCAGCACTGGACAGGTTGTCTTGGGGGGCTACACCTTC. This codes for CSTGQVVLGGYTF.

V usage is TRBV7-2 and J usage is TRBJ1-5; 8 nucleotides line up with TRBD1. The germline V gene encodes CDR1 SGHTA and CDR2 FQGNSA. The ends lost 5 bases at V and 6 bases at J; junction bases unmatched: 6. This CDR3 has 14 amino acids. This CDR3 is CASSGQGAVQPQHF. The CDR3 nucleotides read TGTGCCAGCAGCGGCCAGGGGGCAGTTCAGCCCCAGCATTTT. The whole variable domain, remainder taken from reference TRBV7-2 and TRBJ1-5, is GAGVSQSPSNKVTEKGKDVELRCDPISGHTALYWYRQSLGQGLEFLIYFQGNSAPDKSGLPSDRFSAERTGGSVSTLTIQRTQQEDSAVYLCASSGQGAVQPQHFGDGTRLSIL.

This rearrangement joins TRBV6-5 to TRBJ2-5, with D uncertain. This CDR3 contains 13 residues. The V end lost 8 bases, the J end lost 5 bases, and 15 bases lay between the germline ends. Germline CDR1 and CDR2: MNHEY and SVGAGI. This CDR3 is CASGHTPRETQYF. For the CDR3, the DNA is TGTGCCAGCGGGCATACACCCCGGGAGACCCAGTACTTC.

The rearrangement links TRBV7-2 to TRBJ1-4, with TRBD1 as a possible D gene (6 bases). Per germline, CDR1 SGHTA and CDR2 FQGNSA. Trimming left V 4 bases short and J 1 base short, with 13 bases between. This CDR3 is built from 16 residues. CDR3 coding DNA: TGTGCCAGCAGCTCAACAGGGAGAGGAACTAATGAAAAACTGTTTTTT. It specifies CASSSTGRGTNEKLFF.

The V gene is TRBV7-9, the J gene TRBJ2-2; 13 nucleotides align to TRBD2. With 5 bases clipped from V and 6 bases from J, the junction kept 15 bases outside the gene matches. Germline CDR1 SEHNR, CDR2 FQNEAQ (reference sequence). CDR3 length: 19 amino acids. The CDR3 sequence is CASSKDGLAGEKDAGELFF. The DNA of the CDR3 is TGTGCCAGCAGCAAAGACGGACTAGCGGGAGAGAAAGACGCCGGGGAGCTGTTTTTT.

This chain joins TRBV5-4 and TRBJ2-5, with D maybe TRBD2 (5 bases). V was clipped by 3 bases and J by 5 bases, with 14 bases between them. This CDR3 comprises 14 residues. CDR1 SGHNT and CDR2 YYREEE come from the germline V gene (reference sequence). CDR3 DNA sequence: TGTGCCAGCAGCTCCTTAGCGAATTCTGAGACCCAGTACTTC. It is translated as CASSSLANSETQYF.

The sample holds a few counts of this clone. The chain couples TRBV6-5 to TRBJ1-1, with no clear D. The ends were cut back, 8 bases at V and 8 bases at J, with 21 bases in the middle. In germline, CDR1 is MNHEY, CDR2 SVGAGI. This CDR3 is built from 14 residues. CDR3 amino acids: CASFYEGFLREAFF. For the CDR3, the DNA is TGTGCCAGCTTCTATGAGGGCTTTTTGAGGGAAGCTTTCTTT.

V and J are TRBV19 and TRBJ2-7; D possibly corresponds to TRBD1 (6 bases). Looked up from germline, CDR1 is LNHDA and CDR2 is SQIVND (reference sequence). Trimming stripped 8 bases from V and 7 bases from J, with 15 bases between. There are 12 residues in the CDR3. In DNA, the CDR3 is TGTGCCAGTGGGTGGCAGGGGAATGAGCAGTACTTC. Protein sequence: CASGWQGNEQYF.

As for this clone: The sample contains more than one DNA sequence encoding this CDR3. V usage is TRBV5-4 and J usage is TRBJ2-7; D possibly corresponds to TRBD1 (6 bases). The V and J ends lost 0 bases and 4 bases respectively, with 8 bases between them. The CDR3 runs to 13 residues. CDR1 and CDR2 (germline): SGHNT, YYREEE (reference sequence). CDR3 region: CASSLARGYEQYF. The CDR3 coding sequence is TGTGCCAGCAGCTTGGCCAGGGGATACGAGCAGTACTTC.

This chain joins TRBV7-2 and TRBJ1-5; D unclear. Trimming took off 5 bases at V and 3 bases at J, with 23 bases between the two ends. The CDR3 runs to 18 residues. The germline CDR1 and CDR2 sequences are SGHTA and FQGNSA. The CDR3 region is CASSPPTLTPGYNQPQHF. The CDR3 DNA sequence: TGTGCCAGCAGCCCCCCCACTCTCACCCCCGGGTACAATCAGCCCCAGCATTTT.

The gene calls are TRBV19 and TRBJ2-3, with 8 positions matching TRBD2. The V gene's germline CDR1 is LNHDA and CDR2 SQIVND (reference sequence). The CDR3 is made up of 14 amino acids. V lost 6 bases and J lost 8; bases outside the gene matches: 10. The CDR3 nucleotides read TGTGCCAGTAGGGGCGGGGGGCCCCAGGGTACGCAGTATTTT. This codes for CASRGGGPQGTQYF.

The CDR3: CASSQEMGGSSYNEQFF. The CDR3, as DNA: TGTGCCAGCAGCCAAGAAATGGGCGGGAGCTCCTACAATGAGCAGTTCTTC. V gene TRBV4-2 combines with J gene TRBJ2-1; 7 bases are shared with TRBD2. CDR3 length equals 17 residues. The V gene's germline CDR1 is LGHNA and CDR2 YNFKEQ. V was clipped by 0 bases and J by 0 bases; unmatched bases: 5.

This clone was recorded once. The rearrangement joins TRBV2 to TRBJ2-7, with 9 bases lining up with TRBD2. The CDR3 is made up of 15 amino acids. Germline CDR1 and CDR2: SNHLY and FYNNEI. Trimming took 6 bases from V and 9 from J; bases not matched to a gene: 15. CDR3 coding DNA: TGTGCCAGCAGGTACAGCGGGGGGTTCCCGAGGGGGCAGTACTTC. The encoded protein is CASRYSGGFPRGQYF.

The chain carries TRBV5-1 and TRBJ1-1; perhaps TRBD1 as D (6 bases). The CDR3 contains 15 residues. V gave up 3 bases and J gave up 1 base, with 13 bases separating them. Germline V CDR1 and CDR2: SGHRS, YFSETQ. DNA for the CDR3: TGCGCCAGCAGCTCCTCAGGACAGACGAACACTGAAGCTTTCTTT. Protein product: CASSSSGQTNTEAFF.

V and J are TRBV6-6 and TRBJ2-3; 14 bases line up with TRBD2. The CDR3 is made up of 11 amino acids. Losses at the gene ends were 5 bases for V and 15 bases for J; bases not matched to a gene: 1. Germline V gene lookup returns CDR1 MNHNY and CDR2 SVGAGI (reference sequence). The CDR3 here is CASSGTSGGYF. CDR3 in DNA: TGTGCCAGCAGTGGGACTAGCGGGGGATATTTT.

This chain links TRBV14 with TRBJ1-1, with D hard to call. Looked up from germline, CDR1 is SGHDN and CDR2 is FVKESK. The CDR3 extends over 11 amino acids. The V end lost 3 bases, the J end lost 11 bases, and 10 bases lay between the germline ends. CDR3 in DNA: TGTGCCAGCAGCCACGGGGATGCTGCTTTCTTT. Translating it yields CASSHGDAAFF.

The chain employs TRBV12-5 and TRBJ1-3, with D possibly matching TRBD1 (5 bases). V was shortened by 7 bases and J by 4 bases, with 11 bases between the two germline ends. CDR3 size: 13 residues. Germline CDR1 LGHNT, CDR2 FRNRAP. The CDR3 nucleotides read TGTGCTAGTGCCAGGGTGTCCGGAAACACCATATATTTT. Amino acids: CASARVSGNTIYF.

The chain recombines TRBV28 with TRBJ1-1; possible D gene TRBD1, 6 bases. Germline CDR1 and CDR2: MDHEN and SYDVKM. The V end was cut by 2 bases, the J end by 3 bases, with 10 bases between. The CDR3 loop spans 14 amino acids. In DNA, the CDR3 is TGTGCCAGCAGTTTAGGGGGCGATTACACTGAAGCTTTCTTT. Its protein is CASSLGGDYTEAFF.